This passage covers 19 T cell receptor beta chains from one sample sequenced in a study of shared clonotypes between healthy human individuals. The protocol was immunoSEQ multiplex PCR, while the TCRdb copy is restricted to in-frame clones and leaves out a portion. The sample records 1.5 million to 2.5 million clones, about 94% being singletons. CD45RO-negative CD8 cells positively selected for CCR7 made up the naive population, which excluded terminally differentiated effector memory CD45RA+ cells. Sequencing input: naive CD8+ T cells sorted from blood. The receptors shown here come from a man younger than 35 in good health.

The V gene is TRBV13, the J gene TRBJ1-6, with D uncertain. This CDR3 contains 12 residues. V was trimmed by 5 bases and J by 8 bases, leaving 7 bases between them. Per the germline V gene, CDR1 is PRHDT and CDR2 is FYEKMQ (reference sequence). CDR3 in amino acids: CASSPKDSPLHF. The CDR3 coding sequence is TGTGCCAGCAGCCCAAAGGATTCACCCCTCCACTTT. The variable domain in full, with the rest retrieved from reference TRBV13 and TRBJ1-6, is AAGVIQSPRHLIKEKRETATLKCYPIPRHDTVYWYQQGPGQDPQFLISFYEKMQSDKGSIPDRFSAQQFSDYHSELNMSSLELGDSALYFCASSPKDSPLHFGNGTRLTVT.

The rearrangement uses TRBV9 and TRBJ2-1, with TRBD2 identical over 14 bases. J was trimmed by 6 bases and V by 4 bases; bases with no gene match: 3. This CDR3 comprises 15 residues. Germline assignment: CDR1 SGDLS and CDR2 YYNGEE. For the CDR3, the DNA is TGTGCCAGCAGCCCCGGGACTAGCGGGGGCAATGAGCAGTTCTTC. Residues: CASSPGTSGGNEQFF.

The chain's CDR3 is CASSRRDYLNTGELFF. CDR3 nucleotides: TGTGCCAGCAGCCGCAGGGACTACCTGAACACCGGGGAGCTGTTTTTT. The chain joins TRBV7-2 to TRBJ2-2, with 7 nucleotides matching TRBD2. J was trimmed by 1 base and V by 5 bases; bases with no gene match: 7. Germline loops: CDR1 SGHTA, CDR2 FQGNSA. This CDR3 is built from 16 residues.

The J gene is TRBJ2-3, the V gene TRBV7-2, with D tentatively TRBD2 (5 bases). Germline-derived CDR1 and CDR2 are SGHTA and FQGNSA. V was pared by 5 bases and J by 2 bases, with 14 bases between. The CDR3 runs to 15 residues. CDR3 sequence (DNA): TGTGCCAGCAGCACTAGGACCATTTACACAGATACGCAGTATTTT. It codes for CASSTRTIYTDTQYF.

CDR3 region: CSVGNQDDYEQYF. CDR3 sequence (DNA): TGCAGCGTGGGGAATCAAGACGACTACGAGCAGTACTTC. The gene calls are TRBV29-1 and TRBJ2-7; D is unresolved. V was shortened by 6 bases and J by 3 bases, with 15 bases between the two germline ends. CDR3 length: 13 amino acids. CDR1 SQVTM and CDR2 ANQGSEA come from the germline V gene.

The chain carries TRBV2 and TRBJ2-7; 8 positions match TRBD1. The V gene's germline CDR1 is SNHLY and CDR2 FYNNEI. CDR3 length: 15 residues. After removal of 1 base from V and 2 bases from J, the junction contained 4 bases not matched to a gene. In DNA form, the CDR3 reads TGTGCCAGCAGTGAAGGGACAGGGTCCACCTACGAGCAGTACTTC. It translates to CASSEGTGSTYEQYF.

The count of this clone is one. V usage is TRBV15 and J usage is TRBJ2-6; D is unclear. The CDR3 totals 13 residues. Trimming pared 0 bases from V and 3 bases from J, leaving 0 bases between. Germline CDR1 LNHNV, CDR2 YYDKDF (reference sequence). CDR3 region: CATSRDGANVLTF. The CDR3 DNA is TGTGCCACCAGCAGAGATGGGGCCAACGTCCTGACTTTC.

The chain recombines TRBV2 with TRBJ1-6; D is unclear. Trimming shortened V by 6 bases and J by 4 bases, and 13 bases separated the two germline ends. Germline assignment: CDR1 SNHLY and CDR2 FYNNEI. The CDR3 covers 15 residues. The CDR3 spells CASRPDLVYNSPLHF. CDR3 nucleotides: TGTGCCAGCAGGCCGGACCTCGTATATAATTCACCCCTCCACTTT.

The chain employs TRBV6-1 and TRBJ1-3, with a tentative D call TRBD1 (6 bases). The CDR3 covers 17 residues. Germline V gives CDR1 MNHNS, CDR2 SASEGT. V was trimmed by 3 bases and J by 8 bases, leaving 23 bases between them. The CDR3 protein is CASSDGHGGGPADTIYF. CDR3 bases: TGTGCCAGCAGTGATGGGCATGGGGGGGGCCCAGCAGACACCATATATTTT.

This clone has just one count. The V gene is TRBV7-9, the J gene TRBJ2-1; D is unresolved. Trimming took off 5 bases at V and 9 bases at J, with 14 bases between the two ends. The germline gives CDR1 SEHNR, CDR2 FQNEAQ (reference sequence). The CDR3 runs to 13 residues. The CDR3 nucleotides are TGTGCCAGCAGCCACCTCTTTTCGTTTGAGCAGTTCTTC. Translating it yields CASSHLFSFEQFF.

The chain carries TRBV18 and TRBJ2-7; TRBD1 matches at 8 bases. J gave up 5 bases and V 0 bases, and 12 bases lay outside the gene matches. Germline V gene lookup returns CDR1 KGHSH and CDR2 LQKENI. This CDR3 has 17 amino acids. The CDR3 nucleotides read TGTGCCAGCTCACCACCCAAGGGACAGGAGAATCCCAACGAGCAGTACTTC. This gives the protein CASSPPKGQENPNEQYF.

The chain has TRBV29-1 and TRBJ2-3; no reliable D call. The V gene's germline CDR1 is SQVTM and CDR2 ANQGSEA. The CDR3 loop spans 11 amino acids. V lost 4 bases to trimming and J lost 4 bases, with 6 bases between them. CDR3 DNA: TGCAGCGTTGGAGGAGCAGATACGCAGTATTTT. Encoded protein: CSVGGADTQYF.

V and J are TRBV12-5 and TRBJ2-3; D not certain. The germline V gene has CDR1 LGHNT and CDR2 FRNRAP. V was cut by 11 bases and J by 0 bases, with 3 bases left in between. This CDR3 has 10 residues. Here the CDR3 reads CASSTDTQYF. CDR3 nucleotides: TGTGCTTCTAGCACAGATACGCAGTATTTT. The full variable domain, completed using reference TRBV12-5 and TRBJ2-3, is DARVTQTPRHKVTEMGQEVTMRCQPILGHNTVFWYRQTMMQGLELLAYFRNRAPLDDSGMPKDRFSAEMPDATLATLKIQPSEPRDSAVYFCASSTDTQYFGPGTRLTVL.

DNA for the CDR3: TGCGCCAGCAGCCAAGTGGAAGGGACGAGCAATCAGCCCCAGCATTTT. Translating gives CASSQVEGTSNQPQHF. The V and J genes are TRBV4-1 and TRBJ1-5, with a tentative D call TRBD1 (5 bases). The V gene's germline CDR1 is MGHRA and CDR2 YSYEKL. The CDR3 consists of 16 residues. The V end lost 1 base, the J end lost 1 base, and 11 bases lay between the germline ends.

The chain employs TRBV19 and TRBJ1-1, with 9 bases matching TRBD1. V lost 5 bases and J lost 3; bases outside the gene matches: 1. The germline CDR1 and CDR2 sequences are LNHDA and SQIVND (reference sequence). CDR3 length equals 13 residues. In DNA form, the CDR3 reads TGTGCCAGTAGTTGGGACAGGGACACTGAAGCTTTCTTT. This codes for CASSWDRDTEAFF.

CDR3 residues: CASSESPGGPYNEQFF. The CDR3 region has the DNA TGCGCCAGCAGTGAGTCCCCGGGAGGGCCATACAATGAGCAGTTCTTC. The chain combines TRBV10-1 with TRBJ2-1, with 8 bases that match TRBD2. CDR1 is WNHNN and CDR2 is SYGVQD in the germline V gene (reference sequence). Trimming cost V 0 bases and J 4 bases; bases outside gene matches: 5. The CDR3 is made up of 16 amino acids.

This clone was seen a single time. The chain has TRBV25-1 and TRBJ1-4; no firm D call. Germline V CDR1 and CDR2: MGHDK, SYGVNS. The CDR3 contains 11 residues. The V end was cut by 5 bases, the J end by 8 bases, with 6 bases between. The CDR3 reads CASSPDEKLFF. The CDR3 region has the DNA TGTGCCAGCAGTCCCGACGAAAAACTGTTTTTT.

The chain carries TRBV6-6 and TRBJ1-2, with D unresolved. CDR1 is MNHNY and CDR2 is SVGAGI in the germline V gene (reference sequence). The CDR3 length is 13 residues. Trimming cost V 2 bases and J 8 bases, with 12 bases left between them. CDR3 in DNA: TGTGCCAGCAGTTACATTTTCGGTGAAGGCTACACCTTC. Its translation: CASSYIFGEGYTF.

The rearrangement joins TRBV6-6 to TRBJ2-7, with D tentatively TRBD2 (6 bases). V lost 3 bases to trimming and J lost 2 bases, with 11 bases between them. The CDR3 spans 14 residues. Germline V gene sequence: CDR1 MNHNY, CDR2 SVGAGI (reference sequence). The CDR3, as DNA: TGTGCCAGCAGTTATGAAACGGGGGCCTACGAGCAGTACTTC. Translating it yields CASSYETGAYEQYF.